Below, 28 T cell receptor beta chains from the same sample are listed, as sequenced in a study of cytomegalovirus exposure and HLA in healthy donors. PCR was performed using 60 Vbeta and 13 Jbeta primers. Clones were sequenced by immunoSEQ multiplex PCR, and TCRdb holds only the in-frame ones, with some missing. The table has about 130,000 clones, around three quarters seen once; the top ten hold roughly 3.5%. The sample was PBMCs. These receptors were obtained from a man aged 35 to 55 in good health and CMV-seronegative.

This clone occurred a few times. The CDR3 region is CASSAYTPNYGYTF. The CDR3 nucleotides are TGTGCCAGCAGCGCTTATACTCCTAACTATGGCTACACCTTC. The V call is TRBV9, the J call TRBJ1-2; no clear D gene. Germline V lookup: CDR1 SGDLS, CDR2 YYNGEE. V was clipped by 3 bases and J by 0 bases, with 9 bases between them. CDR3 length equals 14 residues.

The chain is built from TRBV28 and TRBJ1-2, with 9 bases that match TRBD1. CDR3 length: 16 amino acids. Germline values: CDR1 MDHEN, CDR2 SYDVKM. J gave up 8 bases and V 5 bases, and 15 bases lay outside the gene matches. The chain's CDR3 is CASSATGTGKSQGYTF. The CDR3 DNA reads as TGTGCCAGCAGTGCCACCGGGACAGGGAAAAGTCAGGGCTACACCTTC.

V gene TRBV14 combines with J gene TRBJ2-2, with 12 bases matching TRBD2. This CDR3 has 16 residues. Germline lookup yields CDR1 SGHDN and CDR2 FVKESK. V trimming: 6 bases; J trimming: 4 bases; junction bases outside the gene matches: 6. CDR3 sequence reads: CASSRTSGAPTGELFF. In DNA, the CDR3 is TGTGCCAGCAGTCGGACTAGCGGGGCCCCCACCGGGGAGCTGTTTTTT.

This clone was counted a single time. The chain carries TRBV23-1 and TRBJ2-2; 9 positions match TRBD1. TRBV23-1 is given ORF status, its function remaining uncertain. J was trimmed by 5 bases and V by 1 base; bases with no gene match: 5. This CDR3 region has 16 residues. The CDR3 region is CASSQYRGPDTGELFF. CDR3 nucleotides: TGCGCCAGCAGTCAATACAGGGGGCCTGATACCGGGGAGCTGTTTTTT.

This clone was seen a few times. This rearrangement joins TRBV6-1 to TRBJ2-1; 8 nucleotides align to TRBD1. The V gene's germline CDR1 is MNHNS and CDR2 SASEGT. The CDR3 is made up of 16 amino acids. V lost 2 bases, J lost 7 bases, and 10 bases stayed unmatched. The CDR3 protein is CASSERGLTGANEQFF. The CDR3 coding sequence is TGTGCCAGCAGTGAAAGGGGCCTGACAGGGGCAAATGAGCAGTTCTTC.

The rearrangement joins TRBV28 to TRBJ1-1; D might be TRBD1 (6 bases). The length of the CDR3 is 15 residues. V was shortened by 4 bases and J by 2 bases, with 14 bases between the two germline ends. Per germline, CDR1 MDHEN and CDR2 SYDVKM. The CDR3 DNA is TGTGCCAGCAGTTCCTCCGGGACACCTAACACTGAAGCTTTCTTT. Amino acids: CASSSSGTPNTEAFF. Filled out from reference TRBV28 and TRBJ1-1, the complete variable domain reads DVKVTQSSRYLVKRTGEKVFLECVQDMDHENMFWYRQDPGLGLRLIYFSYDVKMKEKGDIPEGYSVSREKKERFSLILESASTNQTSMYLCASSSSGTPNTEAFFGQGTRLTVV.

This chain joins TRBV5-1 and TRBJ1-6, with TRBD1 as a possible D gene (6 bases). V lost 7 bases, J lost 5 bases, and 19 bases lay in between. The CDR3 totals 16 residues. Looked up from germline, CDR1 is SGHRS and CDR2 is YFSETQ. CDR3 in DNA: TGCGCCAGCGGCCCTGACACAGGGATGGATAATTCACCCCTCCACTTT. It encodes CASGPDTGMDNSPLHF. The full variable domain, with the rest looked up from reference TRBV5-1 and TRBJ1-6, is KAGVTQTPRYLIKTRGQQVTLSCSPISGHRSVSWYQQTPGQGLQFLFEYFSETQRNKGNFPGRFSGRQFSNSRSEMNVSTLELGDSALYLCASGPDTGMDNSPLHFGNGTRLTVT.

The chain joins TRBV6-1 to TRBJ1-2; D is possibly TRBD1 (6 bases). With 1 base removed from V and 4 bases from J, the gap between germline ends came to 13 bases. The germline V gene encodes CDR1 MNHNS and CDR2 SASEGT. CDR3 length equals 15 residues. The chain's CDR3 is CASSEGSRTAYGYTF. The CDR3 nucleotides are TGTGCCAGCAGTGAAGGGAGCCGGACAGCCTATGGCTACACCTTC.

The rearrangement uses TRBV5-8 and TRBJ1-1, with D tentatively TRBD1 (5 bases). V dropped 4 bases and J dropped 5 bases, with 9 bases sitting between them. CDR1 and CDR2 (germline): SGHTS, YDEGEE. The CDR3 is made up of 12 amino acids. CDR3 region: CASSGGRTEAFF. The CDR3, as DNA: TGTGCCAGCAGCGGGGGGAGGACTGAAGCTTTCTTT.

The rearrangement joins TRBV19 to TRBJ1-2; no clear D. This CDR3 spans 11 amino acids. The ends were cut back, 8 bases at V and 5 bases at J, with 9 bases in the middle. CDR1 LNHDA and CDR2 SQIVND come from the germline V gene (reference sequence). The CDR3 loop is CASRGRYGYTF. CDR3 DNA: TGTGCCAGTCGCGGGCGTTATGGCTACACCTTC.

The J gene is TRBJ2-5, the V gene TRBV2; TRBD1 is a possible D gene (5 bases). The CDR3 covers 14 residues. V was pared by 8 bases and J by 0 bases, with 13 bases between. Looked up from germline, CDR1 is SNHLY and CDR2 is FYNNEI. The CDR3 reads CASLSRVYQETQYF. DNA for the CDR3: TGTGCCAGCCTCAGCAGGGTGTACCAAGAGACCCAGTACTTC.

The chain links TRBV12-5 to TRBJ1-4; TRBD1 matches at 8 bases. The V and J ends lost 7 bases and 8 bases, in that order; junction bases with no gene match: 9. Germline V CDR1 and CDR2: LGHNT, FRNRAP. The length of the CDR3 is 14 residues. The CDR3 coding sequence is TGTGCTAGTGCCCCCGGGACAGGAGGGGAAAAACTGTTTTTT. It encodes CASAPGTGGEKLFF.

In DNA form, the CDR3 reads TGCGCCAGCAGCCAGAGTCGAGTCTCCTACGAGCAGTACTTC. Its protein product is CASSQSRVSYEQYF. The rearrangement links TRBV4-3 to TRBJ2-7; D gene unclear. The CDR3 is 14 amino acids. Deletions cut 3 bases from V and 0 bases from J, with 9 bases between. The germline V gene encodes CDR1 LGHNA and CDR2 YSLEER.

This clone was seen once. The chain is built from TRBV6-5 and TRBJ1-4, with D possibly TRBD1 on 5 matching bases. V lost 6 bases to trimming and J lost 8 bases, with 16 bases between them. The CDR3 spans 14 residues. The germline CDR1 and CDR2 sequences are MNHEY and SVGAGI. CDR3 amino acids: CASRRDYPTEKLFF. CDR3 sequence (DNA): TGTGCCAGCAGACGGGACTACCCTACCGAAAAACTGTTTTTT.

V is TRBV18 and J is TRBJ1-1; no clear D gene. Germline V CDR1 and CDR2: KGHSH, LQKENI. Trimming removed 2 bases at V and 3 bases at J, with 13 bases between. The CDR3 is made up of 15 amino acids. CDR3 sequence (DNA): TGTGCCAGCTCACCAAATTTGGACTGGGACACTGAAGCTTTCTTT. The encoded protein is CASSPNLDWDTEAFF.

The table lists this clone with a count of one. The chain recombines TRBV11-2 with TRBJ2-2; D is uncertain. V was pared by 4 bases and J by 4 bases, with 7 bases between. The CDR3 is 13 amino acids. The germline V gene has CDR1 SGHAT and CDR2 FQNNGV. Here the CDR3 reads CASSSRGTGELFF. In nucleotides, the CDR3 is TGTGCCAGCAGCTCACGAGGCACCGGGGAGCTGTTTTTT.

The chain couples TRBV5-5 to TRBJ2-3; 7 positions match TRBD1. The V gene's germline CDR1 is SGHKS and CDR2 YYEKEE (reference sequence). V shed 2 bases and J 2 bases; nucleotides not matched to a gene: 8. CDR3 length: 16 amino acids. This CDR3 is CASSFTGTDITDTQYF. The DNA for the CDR3 is TGTGCCAGCAGCTTTACCGGGACAGACATCACAGATACGCAGTATTTT.

This rearrangement joins TRBV14 to TRBJ1-2, with 7 bases lining up with TRBD1. Germline V gene lookup returns CDR1 SGHDN and CDR2 FVKESK. V was clipped by 1 base and J by 4 bases; unmatched bases: 3. The CDR3 runs 14 residues. The CDR3 coding sequence is TGTGCCAGCAGCCAAGTGGACAGGATCTATGGCTACACCTTC. Translation: CASSQVDRIYGYTF.

The gene calls are TRBV15 and TRBJ1-1; unclear D gene. The ends were cut back, 3 bases at V and 0 bases at J, with 11 bases in the middle. The CDR3 is 15 residues long. The V gene's germline CDR1 is LNHNV and CDR2 YYDKDF (reference sequence). For the CDR3, the DNA is TGTGCCACCAGCAGGACAAGAGCCATGAACACTGAAGCTTTCTTT. Translating it yields CATSRTRAMNTEAFF. The full variable domain, with the rest looked up from reference TRBV15 and TRBJ1-1, is DAMVIQNPRYQVTQFGKPVTLSCSQTLNHNVMYWYQQKSSQAPKLLFHYYDKDFNNEADTPDNFQSRRPNTSFCFLDIRSPGLGDTAMYLCATSRTRAMNTEAFFGQGTRLTVV.

This clone turned up a few times. The chain joins TRBV6-5 to TRBJ1-1, with TRBD1 matching over 8 bases. Germline lookup yields CDR1 MNHEY and CDR2 SVGAGI. The V and J ends lost 5 bases and 7 bases, in that order; junction bases with no gene match: 12. This CDR3 contains 15 residues. CDR3 coding DNA: TGTGCCAGCAGTAGGCCAGGGGGCTGGGGGGGTGAAGCTTTCTTT. It yields the protein CASSRPGGWGGEAFF.

The chain is built from TRBV18 and TRBJ2-1; 8 positions match TRBD2. In germline, CDR1 is KGHSH, CDR2 LQKENI. The CDR3 is made up of 16 amino acids. V dropped 4 bases and J dropped 7; count of bases not matched to a gene: 12. The CDR3 reads CASSLGGVGPGNEQFF. The CDR3 DNA follows: TGTGCCAGCTCACTCGGGGGGGTTGGCCCCGGTAATGAGCAGTTCTTC.

The genes are TRBV30 and TRBJ1-1; perhaps TRBD1 as D (5 bases). The V end lost 2 bases, the J end lost 2 bases, and 9 bases lay between the germline ends. There are 13 residues in the CDR3. The germline V gene encodes CDR1 GTSNPN and CDR2 SVGIG (reference sequence). CDR3 DNA sequence: TGTGCCTGGAGTCTGGACACCAACACTGAAGCTTTCTTT. Encoded protein: CAWSLDTNTEAFF. The full variable domain, rest sourced from reference TRBV30 and TRBJ1-1, is SQTIHQWPATLVQPVGSPLSLECTVEGTSNPNLYWYRQAAGRGLQLLFYSVGIGQISSEVPQNLSASRPQDRQFILSSKKLLLSDSGFYLCAWSLDTNTEAFFGQGTRLTVV.

This rearrangement joins TRBV7-2 to TRBJ1-5, with TRBD1 as a possible D gene (5 bases). Germline V lookup: CDR1 SGHTA, CDR2 FQGNSA. The CDR3 length is 15 residues. V was cut by 2 bases and J by 4 bases, with 12 bases left in between. DNA of the CDR3: TGTGCCAGCAGCTTATCGGGGGGGGGTAATCAGCCCCAGCATTTT. Translated, it gives CASSLSGGGNQPQHF.

The rearrangement joins TRBV7-8 to TRBJ1-3; D gene uncertain. The CDR3 loop spans 16 amino acids. V was pared by 0 bases and J by 0 bases, with 9 bases between. The germline gives CDR1 SGHVS, CDR2 FQNEAQ. In DNA, the CDR3 is TGTGCCAGCAGCTTAGCGCGTTTATTCTCTGGAAACACCATATATTTT. Amino acids: CASSLARLFSGNTIYF.

The V and J genes are TRBV27 and TRBJ2-7; D is possibly TRBD1 (8 bases). CDR3 length: 14 residues. Trimming removed 8 bases at V and 6 bases at J, with 20 bases between. CDR1 MNHEY and CDR2 SMNVEV come from the germline V gene (reference sequence). The CDR3 sequence: CASGTTGGAGEQYF. The CDR3 coding sequence is TGTGCCAGCGGGACAACAGGGGGGGCAGGCGAGCAGTACTTC.

The genes are TRBV7-2 and TRBJ1-2; the match to TRBD1 covers 9 bases. CDR3 length: 17 amino acids. The ends lost 5 bases at V and 0 bases at J; junction bases unmatched: 10. CDR1 is SGHTA and CDR2 is FQGNSA in the germline V gene. The CDR3 loop reads CASSTGQGPGTNYGYTF. CDR3 nucleotides: TGTGCCAGCAGCACGGGACAGGGCCCGGGGACTAACTATGGCTACACCTTC.

The J gene is TRBJ1-2, the V gene TRBV28; possible D gene TRBD1, 5 bases. This CDR3 comprises 14 residues. Germline loops: CDR1 MDHEN, CDR2 SYDVKM. Trimming took off 6 bases at V and 4 bases at J, with 15 bases between the two ends. CDR3 sequence (DNA): TGTGCCAGCAGACCTAGACAGACATTCTATGGCTACACCTTC. Translating gives CASRPRQTFYGYTF.

CDR3 in DNA: TGCGCCAGCAGCTTGGGGGACAGTGGGCCGGGAGATGGCTACACCTTC. It codes for CASSLGDSGPGDGYTF. The rearrangement links TRBV5-1 to TRBJ1-2; 7 nucleotides match TRBD1. Germline V gene lookup returns CDR1 SGHRS and CDR2 YFSETQ. J lost 6 bases, V lost 0 bases, and 11 bases had no gene match. This CDR3 contains 16 residues.